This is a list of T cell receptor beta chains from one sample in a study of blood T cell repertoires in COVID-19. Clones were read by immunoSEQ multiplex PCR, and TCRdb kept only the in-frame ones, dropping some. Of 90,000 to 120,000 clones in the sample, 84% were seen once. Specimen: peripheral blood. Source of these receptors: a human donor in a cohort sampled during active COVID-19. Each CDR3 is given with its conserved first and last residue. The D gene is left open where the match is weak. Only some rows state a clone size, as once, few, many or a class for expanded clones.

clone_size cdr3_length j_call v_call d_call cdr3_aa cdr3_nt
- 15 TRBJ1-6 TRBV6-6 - CASHPGTPYNSPLHF TGTGCCAGCCATCCCGGGACACCCTATAATTCACCCCTCCACTTT
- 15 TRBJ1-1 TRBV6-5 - CASSYSKLFATEAFF TGTGCCAGCAGTTACTCGAAACTTTTCGCCACTGAAGCTTTCTTT
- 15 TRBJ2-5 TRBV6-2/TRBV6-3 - CASSYSSTGQETQYF TGTGCCAGCAGTTACTCGAGTACAGGTCAAGAGACCCAGTACTTC
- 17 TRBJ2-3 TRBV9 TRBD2 CASSVLTSGRIGDTQYF TGTGCCAGCAGCGTCCTGACTAGCGGGAGGATTGGAGATACGCAGTATTTT
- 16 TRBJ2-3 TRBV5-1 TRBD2 CASSQGSGRATDTQYF TGCGCCAGCAGCCAGGGTAGCGGGAGGGCGACAGATACGCAGTATTTT
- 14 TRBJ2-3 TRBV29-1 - CSVEDGAGPDTQYF TGCAGCGTTGAAGACGGCGCGGGTCCAGATACGCAGTATTTT
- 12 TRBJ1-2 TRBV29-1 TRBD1 CSAGQGAEGYTF TGCAGCGCCGGACAGGGGGCGGAGGGCTACACCTTC
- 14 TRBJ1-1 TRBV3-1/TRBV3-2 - CASSQADTGTEAFF TGTGCCAGCAGCCAAGCTGATACGGGCACTGAAGCTTTCTTT
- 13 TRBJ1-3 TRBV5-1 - CASSGLSGNTIYF TGCGCCAGCAGCGGCCTTTCTGGAAACACCATATATTTT
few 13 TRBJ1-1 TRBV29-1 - CSVAPGGGSEAFF TGCAGCGTTGCCCCGGGGGGGGGTTCTGAAGCTTTCTTT
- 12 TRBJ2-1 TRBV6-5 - CASTGSYNEQFF TGTGCCAGTACAGGGTCCTACAATGAGCAGTTCTTC
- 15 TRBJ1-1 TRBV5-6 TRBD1 CASSLWDRGNTEAFF TGTGCCAGCAGCTTGTGGGACAGGGGTAACACTGAAGCTTTCTTT
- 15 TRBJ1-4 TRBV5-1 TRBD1 CASGRGTGEGEKLFF TGCGCCAGCGGACGAGGGACAGGGGAAGGTGAAAAACTGTTTTTT
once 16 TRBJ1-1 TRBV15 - CATSPYGQLLNTEAFF TGTGCCACCAGCCCCTACGGACAGTTACTGAACACTGAAGCTTTCTTT
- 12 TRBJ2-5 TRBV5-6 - CASSYTAETQYF TGTGCCAGCAGCTACACAGCAGAGACCCAGTACTTC
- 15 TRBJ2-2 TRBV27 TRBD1 CASSLKGARTGELFF TGTGCCAGCAGTTTGAAGGGGGCGCGAACCGGGGAGCTGTTTTTT
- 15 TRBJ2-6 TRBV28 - CASSFEGAGANVLTF TGTGCCAGCAGTTTCGAGGGGGCTGGGGCCAACGTCCTGACTTTC
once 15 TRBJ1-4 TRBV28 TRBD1 CASSLSGQGEEKLFF TGTGCCAGCAGTTTATCGGGACAGGGGGAGGAAAAACTGTTTTTT
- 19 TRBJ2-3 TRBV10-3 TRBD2 CAISESSQGLREGTDTQYF TGTGCCATCAGTGAGTCGAGTCAGGGTTTGCGGGAGGGCACAGATACGCAGTATTTT
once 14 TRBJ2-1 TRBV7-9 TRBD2 CASSSGGRGNEQFF TGTGCCAGCAGCTCTGGCGGGAGGGGTAATGAGCAGTTCTTC
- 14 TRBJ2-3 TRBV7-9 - CASNGGMGTDTQYF TGTGCCAGCAATGGCGGGATGGGCACAGATACGCAGTATTTT
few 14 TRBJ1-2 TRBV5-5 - CASSLDQVAYGYTF TGTGCCAGCAGCTTGGACCAAGTAGCCTATGGCTACACCTTC
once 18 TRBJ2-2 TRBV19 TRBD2 CASSSGPPGGPPTGELFF TGTGCCAGTAGCTCCGGTCCACCGGGAGGGCCGCCCACCGGGGAGCTGTTTTTT
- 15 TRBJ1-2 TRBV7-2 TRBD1 CASSLDGTGGYGYTF TGTGCCAGCAGCTTAGACGGGACAGGGGGCTATGGCTACACCTTC
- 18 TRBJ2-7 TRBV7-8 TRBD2 CASSSRKLRLAGGNEQYF TGTGCCAGCAGCTCTCGCAAGTTACGACTAGCGGGAGGGAACGAGCAGTACTTC
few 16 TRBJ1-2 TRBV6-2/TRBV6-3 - CASSPQSRGISYGYTF TGTGCCAGCAGCCCTCAATCCCGGGGAATATCCTATGGCTACACCTTC
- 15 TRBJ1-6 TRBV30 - CAWSSQGSYNSPLHF TGTGCCTGGAGTTCCCAGGGTTCCTATAATTCACCCCTCCACTTT
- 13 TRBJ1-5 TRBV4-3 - CASSQGGTQPQHF TGCGCCAGCAGCCAAGGCGGTACTCAGCCCCAGCATTTT
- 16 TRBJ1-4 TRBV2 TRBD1 CASRKDRGATNEKLFF TGTGCCAGCAGGAAGGACAGGGGGGCAACTAATGAAAAACTGTTTTTT
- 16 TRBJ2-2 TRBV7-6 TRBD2 CASSSQGEGNTGELFF TGTGCCAGCAGCTCCCAAGGGGAGGGGAACACCGGGGAGCTGTTTTTT
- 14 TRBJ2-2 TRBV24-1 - CATSPFAGSGELFF TGTGCCACCAGCCCATTTGCGGGTTCCGGGGAGCTGTTTTTT
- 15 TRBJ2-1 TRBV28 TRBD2 CASSLMIAGRYEQFF TGTGCCAGCAGTTTGATGATAGCGGGAAGGTATGAGCAGTTCTTC
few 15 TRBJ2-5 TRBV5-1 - CASSARGLSGETQYF TGCGCCAGCAGCGCCCGGGGATTAAGCGGGGAGACCCAGTACTTC
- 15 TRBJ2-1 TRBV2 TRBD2 CASSPTSGGNNEQFF TGTGCCAGCAGTCCGACTAGCGGGGGGAACAATGAGCAGTTCTTC
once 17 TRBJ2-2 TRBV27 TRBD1 CASSPRDRAGSAGELFF TGTGCCAGCAGTCCCCGGGACAGGGCAGGGAGTGCCGGGGAGCTGTTTTTT
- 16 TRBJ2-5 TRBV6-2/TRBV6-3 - CASSYGPSRVSETQYF TGTGCCAGCAGTTACGGGCCTAGCCGAGTTTCGGAGACCCAGTACTTC
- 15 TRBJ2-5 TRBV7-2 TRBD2 CASSLGGTRKYGQYF TGTGCCAGCAGCTTAGGTGGGACTAGAAAATATGGCCAGTACTTC
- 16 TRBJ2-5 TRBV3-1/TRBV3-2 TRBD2 CASSHQGLAGSETQYF TGTGCCAGCAGCCACCAAGGACTAGCGGGATCAGAGACCCAGTACTTC
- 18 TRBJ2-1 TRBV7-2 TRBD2 CASSSPREGGREYNEQFF TGTGCCAGCAGCTCACCACGGGAAGGAGGGAGGGAGTACAATGAGCAGTTCTTC